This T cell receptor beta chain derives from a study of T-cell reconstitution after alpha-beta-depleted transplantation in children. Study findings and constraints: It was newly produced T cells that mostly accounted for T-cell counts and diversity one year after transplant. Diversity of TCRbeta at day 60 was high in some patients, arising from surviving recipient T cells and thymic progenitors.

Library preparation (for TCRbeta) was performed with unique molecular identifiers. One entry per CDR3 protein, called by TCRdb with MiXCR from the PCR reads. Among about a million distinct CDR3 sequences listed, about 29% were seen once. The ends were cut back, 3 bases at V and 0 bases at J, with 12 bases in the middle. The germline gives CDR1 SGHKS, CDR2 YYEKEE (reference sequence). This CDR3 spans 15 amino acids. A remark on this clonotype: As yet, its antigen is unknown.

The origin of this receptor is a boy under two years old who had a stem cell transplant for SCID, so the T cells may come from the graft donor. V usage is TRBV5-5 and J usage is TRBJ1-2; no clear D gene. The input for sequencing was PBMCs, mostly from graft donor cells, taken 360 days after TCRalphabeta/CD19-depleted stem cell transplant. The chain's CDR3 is CASSWVRTANYGYTF. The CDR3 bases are TGTGCCAGCAGCTGGGTTAGGACCGCTAACTATGGCTACACCTTC.